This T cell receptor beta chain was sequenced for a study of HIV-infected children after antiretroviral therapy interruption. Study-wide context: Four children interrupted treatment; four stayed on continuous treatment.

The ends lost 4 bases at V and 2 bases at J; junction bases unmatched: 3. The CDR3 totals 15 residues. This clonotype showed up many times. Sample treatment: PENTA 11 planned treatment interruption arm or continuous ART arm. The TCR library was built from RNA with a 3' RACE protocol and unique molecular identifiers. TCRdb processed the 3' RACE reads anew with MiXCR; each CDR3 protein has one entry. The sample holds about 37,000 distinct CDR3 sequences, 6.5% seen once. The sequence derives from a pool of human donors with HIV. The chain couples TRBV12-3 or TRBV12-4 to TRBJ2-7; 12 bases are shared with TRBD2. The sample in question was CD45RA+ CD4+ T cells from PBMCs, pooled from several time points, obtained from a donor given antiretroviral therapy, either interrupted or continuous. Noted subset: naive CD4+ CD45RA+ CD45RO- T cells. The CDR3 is CASSWRLAGAYEQYF. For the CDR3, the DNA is TGTGCCAGCAGTTGGAGACTAGCGGGGGCCTACGAGCAGTACTTC.